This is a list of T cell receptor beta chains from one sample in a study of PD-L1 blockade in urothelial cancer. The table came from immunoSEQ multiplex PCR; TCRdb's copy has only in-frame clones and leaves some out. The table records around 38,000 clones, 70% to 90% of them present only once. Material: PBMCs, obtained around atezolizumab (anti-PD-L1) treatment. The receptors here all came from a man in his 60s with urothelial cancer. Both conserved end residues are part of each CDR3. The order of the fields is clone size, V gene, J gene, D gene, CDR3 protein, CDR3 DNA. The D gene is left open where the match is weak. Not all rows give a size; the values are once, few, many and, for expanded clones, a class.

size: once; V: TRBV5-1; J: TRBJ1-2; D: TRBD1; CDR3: CASENGQGKYGYTF; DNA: TGCGCCTCCGAGAACGGACAGGGGAAGTATGGCTACACCTTC
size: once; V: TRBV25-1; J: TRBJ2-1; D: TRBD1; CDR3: CASSRTGTGVYNEQFF; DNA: TGTGCCAGCAGTCGTACCGGGACAGGAGTATACAATGAGCAGTTCTTC
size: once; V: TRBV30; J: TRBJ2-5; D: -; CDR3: CAWSLGGRKETQYF; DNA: TGTGCCTGGAGTCTCGGGGGGCGGAAAGAGACCCAGTACTTC
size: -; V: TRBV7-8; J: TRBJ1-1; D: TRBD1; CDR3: CASSFGDRGTEAFF; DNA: TGTGCCAGCAGCTTCGGGGACAGGGGTACTGAAGCTTTCTTT
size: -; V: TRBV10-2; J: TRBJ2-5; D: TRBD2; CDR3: CASSESSVSGASRETQYF; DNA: TGCGCCAGCAGTGAGTCGAGTGTTAGCGGGGCTTCGAGGGAGACCCAGTACTTC
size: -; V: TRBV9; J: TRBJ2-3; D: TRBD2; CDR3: CASSAGTSVDTQYF; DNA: TGTGCCAGCAGCGCCGGGACTAGCGTTGATACGCAGTATTTT
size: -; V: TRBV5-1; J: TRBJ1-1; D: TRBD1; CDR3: CASGRQGLNTEAFF; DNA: TGCGCCAGCGGGCGACAGGGGCTAAACACTGAAGCTTTCTTT
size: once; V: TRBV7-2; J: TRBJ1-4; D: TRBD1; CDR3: CASSLGQGNEKLFF; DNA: TGTGCCAGCAGCTTAGGACAGGGAAATGAAAAACTGTTTTTT
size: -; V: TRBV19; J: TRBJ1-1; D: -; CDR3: CASSIYTGLINTEAFF; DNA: TGTGCCAGTAGTATTTATACAGGGCTAATTAACACTGAAGCTTTCTTT
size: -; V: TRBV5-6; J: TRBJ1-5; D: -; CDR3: CASSLTGSPDFQPQHF; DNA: TGTGCCAGCAGCTTAACCGGGTCTCCGGATTTCCAGCCCCAGCATTTT
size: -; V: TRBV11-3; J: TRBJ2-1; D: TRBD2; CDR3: CASSPGRGGYNEQFF; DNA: TGTGCCAGCAGCCCAGGCCGGGGGGGCTACAATGAGCAGTTCTTC
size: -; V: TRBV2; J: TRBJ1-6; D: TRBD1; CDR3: CASKGQGNSPLHF; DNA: TGTGCCAGCAAGGGACAGGGTAATTCACCCCTCCACTTT
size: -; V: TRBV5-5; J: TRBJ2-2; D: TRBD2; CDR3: CASSLWGGRATGELFF; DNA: TGTGCCAGCAGCTTGTGGGGCGGGAGGGCGACCGGGGAGCTGTTTTTT
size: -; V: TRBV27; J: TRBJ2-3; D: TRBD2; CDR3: CASIRTSGGGGTQYF; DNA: TGTGCCAGCATAAGGACTAGCGGGGGGGGTGGTACGCAGTATTTT
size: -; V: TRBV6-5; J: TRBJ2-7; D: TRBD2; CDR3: CASSYSSGRASEQYF; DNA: TGTGCCAGCAGTTACTCTAGCGGGAGGGCCTCCGAGCAGTACTTC
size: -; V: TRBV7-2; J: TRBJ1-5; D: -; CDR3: CASSLADSGFGNQPQHF; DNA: TGTGCCAGCAGCTTAGCGGACAGTGGGTTTGGTAATCAGCCCCAGCATTTT
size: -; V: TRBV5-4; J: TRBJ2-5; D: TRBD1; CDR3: CASSRGQEETQYF; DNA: TGTGCCAGCAGTCGAGGACAGGAGGAGACCCAGTACTTC
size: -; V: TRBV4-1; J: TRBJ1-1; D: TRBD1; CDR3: CASSDRGRASVSTEAFF; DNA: TGCGCCAGCAGCGACAGGGGGCGAGCAAGTGTCTCCACTGAAGCTTTCTTT
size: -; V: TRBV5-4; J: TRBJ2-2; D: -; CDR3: CASSDNDASGGGTGELFF; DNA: TGTGCCAGCAGCGACAACGACGCTAGCGGAGGGGGGACCGGGGAGCTGTTTTTT
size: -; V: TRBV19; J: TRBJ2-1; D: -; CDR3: CASSSRSISYNEQFF; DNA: TGTGCCAGTAGTTCTCGGTCGATTTCCTACAATGAGCAGTTCTTC
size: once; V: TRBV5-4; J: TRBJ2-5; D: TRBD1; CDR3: CASSLEQGAWETQYF; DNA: TGTGCCAGCAGCTTGGAACAGGGGGCATGGGAGACCCAGTACTTC
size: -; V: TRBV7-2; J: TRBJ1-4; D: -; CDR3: CASSYSGGSNEKLFF; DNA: TGTGCCAGCAGTTACTCCGGGGGAAGTAATGAAAAACTGTTTTTT
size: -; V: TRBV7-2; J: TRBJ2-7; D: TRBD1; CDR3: CASSFGTGDEQYF; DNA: TGTGCCAGCAGCTTTGGTACAGGGGACGAGCAGTACTTC
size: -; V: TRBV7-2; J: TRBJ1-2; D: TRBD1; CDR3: CASSVQGLGGYTF; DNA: TGTGCCAGCAGCGTACAGGGGCTTGGTGGCTACACCTTC
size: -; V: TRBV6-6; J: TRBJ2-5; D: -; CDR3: CASSYVGSQETQYF; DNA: TGTGCCAGCAGTTACGTTGGCAGCCAAGAGACCCAGTACTTC
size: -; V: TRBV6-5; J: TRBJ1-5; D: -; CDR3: CASSTGQGLNQPQHF; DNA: TGTGCCAGCAGCACGGGCCAGGGACTTAATCAGCCCCAGCATTTT
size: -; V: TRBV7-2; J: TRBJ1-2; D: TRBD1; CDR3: CASSPDRAYGHTF; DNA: TGTGCCAGCAGCCCGGACAGGGCCTATGGCCACACCTTC
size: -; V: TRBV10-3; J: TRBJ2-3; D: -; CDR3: CATIEPGLSTDTQYF; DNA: TGTGCCACCATTGAACCGGGACTGAGCACAGATACGCAGTATTTT
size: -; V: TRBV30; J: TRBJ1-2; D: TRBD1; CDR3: CAWRITGAGGYTF; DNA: TGTGCCTGGAGGATAACAGGGGCTGGAGGCTACACCTTC
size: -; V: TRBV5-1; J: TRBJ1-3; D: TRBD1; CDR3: CASSSDRAWDTIYF; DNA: TGCGCCAGCAGCTCCGACAGGGCATGGGACACCATATATTTT
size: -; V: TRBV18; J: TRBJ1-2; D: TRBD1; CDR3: CASSPGQVSANYGYTF; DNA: TGTGCCAGCTCACCGGGACAGGTTTCAGCTAACTATGGCTACACCTTC
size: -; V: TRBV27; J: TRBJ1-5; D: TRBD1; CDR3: CASQVNRGNQPQHF; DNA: TGTGCCAGTCAGGTAAACAGGGGTAATCAGCCCCAGCATTTT
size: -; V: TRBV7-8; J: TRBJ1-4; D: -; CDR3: CASSKTEKNEKLFF; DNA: TGTGCCAGCAGCAAGACAGAAAAGAATGAAAAACTGTTTTTT
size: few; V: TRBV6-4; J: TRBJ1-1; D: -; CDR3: CASSVGASTEAFF; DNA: TGTGCCAGCAGTGTGGGGGCTAGCACTGAAGCTTTCTTT
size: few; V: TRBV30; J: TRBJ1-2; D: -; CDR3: CAWSVGGANYGYTF; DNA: TGTGCCTGGAGTGTAGGGGGGGCTAACTATGGCTACACCTTC
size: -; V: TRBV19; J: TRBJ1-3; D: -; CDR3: CASRQGNTIYF; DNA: TGTGCCAGTAGACAGGGAAACACCATATATTTT
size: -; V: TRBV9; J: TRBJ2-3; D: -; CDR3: CASSVEIGAVYTDTQYF; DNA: TGTGCCAGCAGCGTAGAAATAGGGGCCGTCTACACAGATACGCAGTATTTT
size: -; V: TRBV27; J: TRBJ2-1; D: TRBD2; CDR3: CASSRDLGTGTRNEQFF; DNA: TGTGCCAGCAGTCGCGACCTAGGCACCGGGACTAGAAATGAGCAGTTCTTC
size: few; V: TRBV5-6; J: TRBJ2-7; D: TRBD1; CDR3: CASSLLGTGVSEQYF; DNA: TGTGCCAGCAGCTTGCTTGGGACAGGGGTGAGCGAGCAGTACTTC
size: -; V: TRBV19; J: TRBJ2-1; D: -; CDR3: CASSISSAEPHFF; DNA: TGTGCCAGTAGTATTTCGAGCGCCGAACCTCACTTCTTC
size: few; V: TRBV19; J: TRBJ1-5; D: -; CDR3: CASTPGQLSNQPQHF; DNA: TGTGCCAGTACCCCCGGACAGCTTAGCAATCAGCCCCAGCATTTT
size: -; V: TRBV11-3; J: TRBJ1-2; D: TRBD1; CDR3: CASSRNRGPNYGYTF; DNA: TGTGCCAGCAGCCGCAACAGGGGGCCTAACTATGGCTACACCTTC
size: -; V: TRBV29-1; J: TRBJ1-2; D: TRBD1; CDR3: CSVENPGTGYGYTF; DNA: TGCAGCGTTGAGAATCCCGGGACAGGGTATGGCTACACCTTC
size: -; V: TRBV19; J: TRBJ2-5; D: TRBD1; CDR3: CASNPTGGPETQYF; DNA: TGTGCCAGTAACCCGACAGGGGGCCCAGAGACCCAGTACTTC
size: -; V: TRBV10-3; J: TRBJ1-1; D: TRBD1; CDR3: CAISTGQGPTEAFF; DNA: TGTGCCATCAGCACGGGACAGGGACCCACTGAAGCTTTCTTT